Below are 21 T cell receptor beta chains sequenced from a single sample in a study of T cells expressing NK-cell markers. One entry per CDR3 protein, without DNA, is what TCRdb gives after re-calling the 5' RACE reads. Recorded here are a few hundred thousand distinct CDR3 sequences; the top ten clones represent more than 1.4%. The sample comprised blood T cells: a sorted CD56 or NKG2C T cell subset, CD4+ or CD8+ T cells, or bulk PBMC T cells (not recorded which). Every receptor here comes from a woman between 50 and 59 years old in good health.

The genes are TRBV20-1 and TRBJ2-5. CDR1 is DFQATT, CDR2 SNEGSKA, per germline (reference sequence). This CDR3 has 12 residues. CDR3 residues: CSPRVAQETQYF.

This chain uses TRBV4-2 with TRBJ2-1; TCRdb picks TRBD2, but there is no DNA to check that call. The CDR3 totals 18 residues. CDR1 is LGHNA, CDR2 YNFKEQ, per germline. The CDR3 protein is CASSQDLLAGVGTYEQFF.

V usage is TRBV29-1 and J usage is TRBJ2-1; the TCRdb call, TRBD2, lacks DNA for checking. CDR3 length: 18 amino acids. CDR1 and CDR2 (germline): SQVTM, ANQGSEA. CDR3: CSVAGTSGREGTYNEQFF.

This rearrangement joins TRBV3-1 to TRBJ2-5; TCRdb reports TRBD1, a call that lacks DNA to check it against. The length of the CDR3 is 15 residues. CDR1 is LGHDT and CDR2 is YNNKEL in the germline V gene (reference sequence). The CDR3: CASRSTTGAGETQYF.

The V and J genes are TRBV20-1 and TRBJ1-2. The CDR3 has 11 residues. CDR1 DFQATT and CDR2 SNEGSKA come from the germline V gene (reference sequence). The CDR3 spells CSATSNYGYTF.

CDR3 amino acids: CASSWTGPVDTQYF. The J gene is TRBJ2-3, the V gene TRBV7-3; TCRdb calls TRBD2, which cannot be checked without DNA. CDR3 length equals 14 residues. Per the germline V gene, CDR1 is SGHTA and CDR2 is FQGTGA.

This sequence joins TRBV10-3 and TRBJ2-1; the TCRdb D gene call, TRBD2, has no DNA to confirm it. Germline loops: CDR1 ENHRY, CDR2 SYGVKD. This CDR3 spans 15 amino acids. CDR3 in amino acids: CATRGSGTSYNEQFF.

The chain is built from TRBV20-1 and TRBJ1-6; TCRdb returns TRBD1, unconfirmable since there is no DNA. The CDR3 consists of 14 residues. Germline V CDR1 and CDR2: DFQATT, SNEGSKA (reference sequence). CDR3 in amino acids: CSARGSGQGSPLHF.

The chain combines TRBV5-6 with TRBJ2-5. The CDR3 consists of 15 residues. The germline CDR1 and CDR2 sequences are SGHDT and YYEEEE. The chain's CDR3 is CASSSPTESGETQYF.

CDR3 sequence: CASGHGLASYEQYF. The chain links TRBV3-1 to TRBJ2-7; the D gene TCRdb calls, TRBD2, cannot be checked with no DNA. The CDR3 consists of 14 residues. Germline CDR1 and CDR2: LGHDT and YNNKEL (reference sequence).

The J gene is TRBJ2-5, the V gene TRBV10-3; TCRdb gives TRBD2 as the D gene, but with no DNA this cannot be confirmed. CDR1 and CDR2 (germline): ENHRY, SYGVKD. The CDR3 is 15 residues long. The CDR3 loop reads CAISGGSGGLETQYF.

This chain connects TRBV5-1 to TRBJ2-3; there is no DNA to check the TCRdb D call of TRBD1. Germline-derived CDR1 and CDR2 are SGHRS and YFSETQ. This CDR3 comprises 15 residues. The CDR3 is CASRRAGTSTDTQYF.

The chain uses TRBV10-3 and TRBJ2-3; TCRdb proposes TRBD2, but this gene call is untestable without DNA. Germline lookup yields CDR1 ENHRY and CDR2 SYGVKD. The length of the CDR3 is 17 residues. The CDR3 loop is CAITRTSGGINTDTQYF.

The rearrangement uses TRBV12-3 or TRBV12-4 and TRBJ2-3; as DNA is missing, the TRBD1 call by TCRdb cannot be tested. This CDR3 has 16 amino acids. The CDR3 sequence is CASSLGASGHTNTQYF.

This chain's CDR3 is CASSRQGGVAFF. V is TRBV6-1 and J is TRBJ1-1; the D call of TRBD1 rests on TCRdb alone, since no DNA is present to check it. Germline V lookup: CDR1 MNHNS, CDR2 SASEGT. The CDR3 loop spans 12 amino acids.

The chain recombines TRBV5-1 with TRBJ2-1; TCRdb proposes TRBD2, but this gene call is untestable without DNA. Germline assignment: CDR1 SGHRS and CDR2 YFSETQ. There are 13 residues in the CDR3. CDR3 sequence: CASFSGSYNEQFF.

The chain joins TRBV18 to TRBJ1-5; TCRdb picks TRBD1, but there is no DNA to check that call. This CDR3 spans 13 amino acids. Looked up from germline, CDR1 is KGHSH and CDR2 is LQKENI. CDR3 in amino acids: CASSPGGQQPQHF.

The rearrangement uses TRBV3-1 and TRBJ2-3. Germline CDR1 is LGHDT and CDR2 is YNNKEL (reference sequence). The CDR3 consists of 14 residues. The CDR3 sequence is CASSLRTRTDTQYF.

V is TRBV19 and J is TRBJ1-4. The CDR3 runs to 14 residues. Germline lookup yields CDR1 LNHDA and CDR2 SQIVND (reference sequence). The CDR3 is CASSSRRPNEKLFF.

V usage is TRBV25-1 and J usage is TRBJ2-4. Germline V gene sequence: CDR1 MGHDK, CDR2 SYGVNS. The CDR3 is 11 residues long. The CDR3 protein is CASTYGDIQYF.

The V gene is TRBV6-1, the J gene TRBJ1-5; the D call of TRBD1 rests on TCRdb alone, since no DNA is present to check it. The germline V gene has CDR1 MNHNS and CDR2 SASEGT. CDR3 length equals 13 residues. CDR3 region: CASTKDREQPQHF.